The present TCR beta chain was sequenced within a study of blood T cell repertoires in COVID-19. The CDR3 is 15 residues long. V gave up 2 bases and J gave up 3 bases; unmatched junction bases: 6. From germline, CDR1 is MDHEN and CDR2 SYDVKM. Measured with immunoSEQ multiplex PCR; TCRdb has only the in-frame clones, and not every one. The sample lists approximately 130,000 clones; 75% to 90% were seen once. The TCR originated in a man in his 70s with active or convalescent COVID-19. The chain employs TRBV28 and TRBJ2-7; 8 bases agree with TRBD2. The sequencing sample was made of peripheral blood. CDR3 protein: CASSLMGAGGYEQYF. DNA for the CDR3: TGTGCCAGCAGTTTAATGGGGGCGGGAGGCTACGAGCAGTACTTC.